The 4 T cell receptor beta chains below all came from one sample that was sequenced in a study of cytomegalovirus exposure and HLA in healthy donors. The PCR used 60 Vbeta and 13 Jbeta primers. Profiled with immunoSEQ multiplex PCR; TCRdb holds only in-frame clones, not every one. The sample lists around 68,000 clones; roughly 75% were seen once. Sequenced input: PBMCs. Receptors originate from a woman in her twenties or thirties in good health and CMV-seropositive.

CDR3 coding DNA: TGTGCCAGCCGCGGGACAGGGACAGGAGAGACCCAGTACTTC. This codes for CASRGTGTGETQYF. J is TRBJ2-5 and V is TRBV7-8; 9 bases map to TRBD1. The J segment lost 4 bases and the V segment lost 8 bases, leaving 8 bases of the junction unmatched. The CDR3 totals 14 residues. Germline-derived CDR1 and CDR2 are SGHVS and FQNEAQ.

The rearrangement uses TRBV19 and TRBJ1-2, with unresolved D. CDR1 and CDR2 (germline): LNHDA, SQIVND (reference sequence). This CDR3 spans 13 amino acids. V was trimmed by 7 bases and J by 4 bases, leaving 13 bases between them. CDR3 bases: TGTGCCAGTAAGGCGGGATTAAGCTATGGCTACACCTTC. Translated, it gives CASKAGLSYGYTF.

The CDR3 nucleotides are TGTGCCAGCAGTTTTTGGACTAGCGGGAGGGTTGATGAGCAGTTCTTC. Translating gives CASSFWTSGRVDEQFF. The chain links TRBV6-5 to TRBJ2-1; the match to TRBD2 covers 15 bases. Germline assignment: CDR1 MNHEY and CDR2 SVGAGI. CDR3 length: 16 amino acids. V lost 4 bases to trimming and J lost 8 bases; unmatched junction nucleotides: 6.

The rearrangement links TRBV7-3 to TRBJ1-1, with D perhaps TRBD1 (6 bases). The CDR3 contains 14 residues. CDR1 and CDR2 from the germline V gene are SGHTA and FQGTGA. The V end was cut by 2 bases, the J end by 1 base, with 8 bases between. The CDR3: CASSLGTSNTEAFF. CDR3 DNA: TGTGCCAGCAGCTTAGGGACATCGAACACTGAAGCTTTCTTT.